This T cell receptor (beta chain) is from a study of blood T cells in healthy people across ages. Background on the study: Using template switching, researchers captured about one barcoded beta molecule for each two T cells. Study results and caveats: Long-lived and aged donors differed, with more naive CD4+ cells and higher diversity in the long-lived.

Remarks on this clonotype: No antigen is known for it.

The second PCR ran about 6 to 11 cycles with a sample-barcoded 5' primer and J-beta primers. TCRdb passed the 5' RACE reads through MiXCR, listing each CDR3 protein once. The table lists over 1.5 million distinct CDR3 sequences, around 48% of them singletons. Germline assignment: CDR1 SGDLS and CDR2 YYNGEE. The V segment lost 3 bases and the J segment 5 bases; nucleotides outside the gene matches: 5. This CDR3 contains 14 residues. Sequenced material: blood. The sequence derives from a woman between 40 and 50 years old in good health. The chain is built from TRBV9 and TRBJ1-2; the match to TRBD1 covers 9 bases. The CDR3 nucleotides read TGTGCCAGCAGCGCTTCCGGGACAGGGTATGGCTACACCTTC. This codes for CASSASGTGYGYTF.